A single sample is the source of the 25 T cell receptor beta chains below, sequenced in a study of T cells in Graves' hyperthyroidism and ophthalmopathy. RNA transcripts gave rise to amplified TCR beta CDR3 regions. HTBI primers drove first-round RT-PCR of the TCR CDR3. TCRdb reanalysed the multiplex PCR reads using MiXCR and keeps one entry per CDR3 protein. The sample carries some 380,000 distinct CDR3 sequences, about 13% recorded once. Sequencing was done on a sample of blood. The receptors shown here come from a man aged 25 to 40 with Graves' hyperthyroidism that later progressed to Graves' ophthalmopathy.

The chain joins TRBV25-1 to TRBJ1-6, with a possible D match to TRBD1 (5 bases). CDR1 and CDR2 from the germline V gene are MGHDK and SYGVNS. The CDR3 is 14 residues long. The germline V and J ends were trimmed by 6 bases and 6 bases, with 12 bases remaining between them. The CDR3 spells CASSLDGGNSPLHF. The CDR3 DNA reads as TGTGCCAGCAGCCTAGACGGGGGTAATTCACCCCTCCACTTT.

This clonotype came up a few times. The chain uses TRBV28 and TRBJ1-2; D remains unclear. V was trimmed by 6 bases and J by 3 bases, leaving 11 bases between them. Germline V lookup: CDR1 MDHEN, CDR2 SYDVKM. This CDR3 region has 13 residues. CDR3 loop: CASSDTDYYGYTF. The CDR3 DNA reads as TGTGCCAGCAGCGACACAGATTACTATGGCTACACCTTC.

This clonotype occurred many times. The V and J genes are TRBV11-2 and TRBJ1-1, with D uncertain. Germline V gives CDR1 SGHAT, CDR2 FQNNGV. The CDR3 totals 12 residues. The V gene lost 4 bases and the J gene lost 1 base, with 4 bases spanning the gap. Here the CDR3 reads CASSWTNTEAFF. The CDR3 region has the DNA TGTGCCAGCAGCTGGACGAACACTGAAGCTTTCTTT.

There are a few counts of this clonotype. The chain employs TRBV5-1 and TRBJ2-5; either TRBD1 or TRBD2 may fit D (5 bases each). Germline CDR1 is SGHRS and CDR2 is YFSETQ. The CDR3 loop spans 15 amino acids. The V end lost 1 base, the J end lost 5 bases, and 15 bases lay between the germline ends. Here the CDR3 DNA reads TGCGCCAGCAGCTTGTACGGGGCGGGTCGGGAGACCCAGTACTTC. It yields the protein CASSLYGAGRETQYF.

Many counts were recorded for this clonotype. The V call is TRBV28, the J call TRBJ2-7; 10 bases are a match to TRBD1. The CDR3 contains 16 residues. Trimming removed 2 bases from V and 6 bases from J; junction bases left unmatched: 10. Germline CDR1 MDHEN, CDR2 SYDVKM. In DNA form, the CDR3 reads TGTGCCAGCAGTTTAAGGGATAGGACAGGGGGGCGCGAGCAGTACTTC. It codes for CASSLRDRTGGREQYF.

This clonotype was observed many times. The gene calls are TRBV12-3 or TRBV12-4 and TRBJ2-2, with a tentative D call TRBD1 (6 bases). V lost 0 bases and J lost 6, with 11 bases in between. The CDR3 loop spans 15 amino acids. CDR3 amino acids: CASSLARGSAGELFF. The DNA of the CDR3 is TGTGCCAGCAGTTTAGCGAGGGGGAGCGCCGGGGAGCTGTTTTTT.

This clonotype occurred many times. The V gene is TRBV2, the J gene TRBJ1-2, with TRBD1 as a possible D gene (6 bases). Deletions cut 6 bases from V and 2 bases from J, with 13 bases between. This CDR3 contains 14 residues. Germline lookup yields CDR1 SNHLY and CDR2 FYNNEI. The CDR3 here is CASSVHRANYGYTF. The DNA for the CDR3 is TGTGCCAGCAGCGTTCACAGGGCCAACTATGGCTACACCTTC.

The gene calls are TRBV6-1 and TRBJ2-3; 8 nucleotides match TRBD1. Losses at the gene ends were 5 bases for V and 4 bases for J; bases not matched to a gene: 8. The CDR3 contains 15 residues. The germline CDR1 and CDR2 sequences are MNHNS and SASEGT. CDR3 region: CASSFDRGYADTQYF. The CDR3 region has the DNA TGTGCCAGCAGTTTCGACAGGGGTTACGCAGATACGCAGTATTTT.

Concerning this clonotype itself: This may be a read error: a much more frequent sequence differs by one nucleotide. This chain connects TRBV3-1 to TRBJ1-6; D might be TRBD1 (6 bases). CDR1 and CDR2 from the germline V gene are LGHDT and YNNKEL (reference sequence). This CDR3 has 16 amino acids. In nucleotides, the CDR3 is TGTGCCAGCAGCCATCCTAAGGGGACAACGGGCTCACACCTCCACTTT. Translation: CASSHPKGTTGSHLHF.

The chain couples TRBV15 to TRBJ2-1, with D possibly called TRBD1 or TRBD2 (6 bases each). The CDR3 spans 16 residues. Trimming removed 0 bases from V and 8 bases from J, with 17 bases in between. From germline, CDR1 is LNHNV and CDR2 YYDKDF (reference sequence). CDR3 nucleotides: TGTGCCACCAGCAGAGATTCCCGGGGGCAAGGGGATGAGCAGTTCTTC. It codes for CATSRDSRGQGDEQFF.

In its sample, this clonotype was seen many times. The J gene is TRBJ1-2, the V gene TRBV20-1, with 7 positions matching TRBD1. Germline V gives CDR1 DFQATT, CDR2 SNEGSKA (reference sequence). This CDR3 contains 16 residues. V trimming: 4 bases; J trimming: 0 bases; junction bases outside the gene matches: 11. As DNA, the CDR3 is TGCAGTGCTAAGGGACAGACGAAGTTAGCTAACTATGGCTACACCTTC. The encoded protein is CSAKGQTKLANYGYTF.

This clonotype appeared many times. This rearrangement joins TRBV20-1 to TRBJ2-7; 7 bases fit TRBD1. Trimming at V came to 6 bases and at J to 6 bases, leaving 5 bases not matched to a gene. Germline values: CDR1 DFQATT, CDR2 SNEGSKA (reference sequence). The CDR3 runs 11 residues. The CDR3 coding sequence is TGCAGTGCAGGGGGCGGCTTCGAGCAGTACTTC. This encodes CSAGGGFEQYF.

The chain recombines TRBV29-1 with TRBJ2-7; D tentatively reads TRBD1 or TRBD2 (6 bases each). CDR3 length equals 11 residues. Looked up from germline, CDR1 is SQVTM and CDR2 is ANQGSEA. This chain's CDR3 is CSCFWGAEQYF. The CDR3 bases are TGCAGTTGCTTTTGGGGGGCTGAGCAGTACTTC.

Many counts were recorded for this clonotype. CDR3 region: CASTEQGTSGYTF. For the CDR3, the DNA is TGTGCCAGCACCGAACAGGGTACAAGTGGCTACACCTTC. The chain has TRBV28 and TRBJ1-2, with D possibly being TRBD1 (6 bases). The V gene's germline CDR1 is MDHEN and CDR2 SYDVKM. The CDR3 is made up of 13 amino acids. The ends were cut back, 7 bases at V and 7 bases at J, with 16 bases in the middle.

The chain carries TRBV5-1 and TRBJ1-1; D gene unclear. V was shortened by 6 bases and J by 1 base, with 10 bases between the two germline ends. Germline CDR1 reads SGHRS; CDR2 reads YFSETQ. This CDR3 contains 13 residues. The CDR3 DNA reads as TGCGCCAGCACTACCGGGCCGAACACTGAAGCTTTCTTT. Encoded protein: CASTTGPNTEAFF.

In its sample, this clonotype was seen a few times. This rearrangement joins TRBV11-3 to TRBJ2-4, with D perhaps matching TRBD1 (6 bases). Germline values: CDR1 SGHNT, CDR2 YENEEA. V was pared by 2 bases and J by 0 bases, with 17 bases between. The CDR3 is made up of 18 amino acids. The CDR3 reads CASSLRIQGVLAKNIQYF. Here the CDR3 DNA reads TGTGCCAGCAGCTTAAGGATACAGGGCGTACTAGCCAAAAACATTCAGTACTTC.

This clonotype appeared a few times. The chain carries TRBV14 and TRBJ1-6; 8 bases map to TRBD1. V was clipped by 5 bases and J by 10 bases; unmatched bases: 7. Germline V lookup: CDR1 SGHDN, CDR2 FVKESK. The CDR3 is made up of 14 amino acids. The CDR3, as DNA: TGTGCCAGCAGCGGCGACAGGGGCGGGTCACCCCTCCACTTT. Its translation: CASSGDRGGSPLHF.

There are a few counts of this clonotype. The chain couples TRBV30 to TRBJ2-3; the match to TRBD2 covers 7 bases. V was clipped by 0 bases and J by 3 bases; unmatched bases: 9. CDR3 length: 16 residues. In germline, CDR1 is GTSNPN, CDR2 SVGIG (reference sequence). CDR3 region: CAWSVLWGGGTDTQYF. The DNA of the CDR3 is TGTGCCTGGAGTGTACTGTGGGGGGGGGGGACAGATACGCAGTATTTT.

In its sample, this clonotype was seen a few times. The CDR3 nucleotides read TGTGCCAGCAGTCGAAACCTAGGAGTCTATGGCTACACCTTC. It codes for CASSRNLGVYGYTF. This chain uses TRBV12-3 or TRBV12-4 with TRBJ1-2, with no clear D. Trimming pared 5 bases from V and 4 bases from J, leaving 14 bases between. This CDR3 spans 14 amino acids.

At least ten counts were recorded for this clonotype. The chain links TRBV7-8 to TRBJ1-2, with 7 nucleotides matching TRBD1. This CDR3 region has 16 residues. The V segment lost 6 bases and the J segment 0 bases; nucleotides outside the gene matches: 10. Germline CDR1 and CDR2: SGHVS and FQNEAQ. The CDR3 loop is CASSLTPGTANYGYTF. CDR3 DNA: TGTGCCAGCAGTTTAACCCCCGGGACAGCTAACTATGGCTACACCTTC.

The V call is TRBV10-2, the J call TRBJ2-6; TRBD1 agrees at 7 bases. Germline V CDR1 and CDR2: WSHSY, SAAADI. V gave up 7 bases and J gave up 1 base; unmatched junction bases: 4. The CDR3 spans 15 residues. The DNA of the CDR3 is TGCGCCAGCAAGCAGACAGGGTCTGGGGCCAACGTCCTGACTTTC. Residues: CASKQTGSGANVLTF.

This clonotype has more than one count but fewer than ten. This rearrangement joins TRBV7-2 to TRBJ1-5; D is uncertain. With 1 base removed from V and 5 bases from J, the gap between germline ends came to 12 bases. Per the germline V gene, CDR1 is SGHTA and CDR2 is FQGNSA. The CDR3 extends over 15 amino acids. CDR3 sequence: CASSLVLQPDQPQHF. In DNA, the CDR3 is TGTGCCAGCAGCTTAGTGTTACAGCCGGATCAGCCCCAGCATTTT.

The chain carries TRBV4-2 and TRBJ2-3, with 12 bases matching TRBD2. The CDR3 is 16 amino acids. With V trimmed by 0 bases and J by 5 bases, 3 bases remained unmatched. Per the germline V gene, CDR1 is LGHNA and CDR2 is YNFKEQ. CDR3 in DNA: TGTGCCAGCAGCCAAGAAGTGGGACTAGCGGGAGATACGCAGTATTTT. This codes for CASSQEVGLAGDTQYF.

This chain joins TRBV11-2 and TRBJ2-5; D possibly corresponds to TRBD2 (7 bases). The germline V gene has CDR1 SGHAT and CDR2 FQNNGV. The CDR3 consists of 16 residues. V lost 2 bases, J lost 4 bases, and 17 bases lay in between. The CDR3: CASSLSDTGRAETQYF. The CDR3 DNA sequence: TGTGCCAGCAGCTTATCGGACACAGGGAGGGCAGAGACCCAGTACTTC.

The chain combines TRBV29-1 with TRBJ2-7; perhaps TRBD1 as D (6 bases). The V and J ends lost 4 bases and 3 bases respectively, with 16 bases between them. This CDR3 is built from 14 residues. The V gene's germline CDR1 is SQVTM and CDR2 ANQGSEA. The CDR3 bases are TGCAGCGTTGCGATCACAGGGATGGACTACGAGCAGTACTTC. Translation: CSVAITGMDYEQYF.